The clone carrying this T cell receptor (beta chain) was counted ten times or more. The junction differs from germline at one of its ends, possibly a read error. These data come from a study of T cells in Graves' hyperthyroidism and ophthalmopathy. RNA transcripts were the template for amplifying TCR beta CDR3 regions. First-round RT-PCR of the TCR CDR3 relied on the HTBI primer set. MiXCR, run by TCRdb on the multiplex PCR reads, gives a single entry per CDR3 protein. This repertoire shows a few hundred thousand distinct CDR3 sequences, roughly 46% found once; its top ten account for roughly 7.7%. Newly diagnosed patients aged 18 to 65 had hyperthyroidism of under 2 months' duration. Orbital computed tomography and thyroid ultrasound, together with serum TRAb and thyroxine and clinical symptoms, were used for diagnoses. This CDR3 has 15 amino acids. Per the germline V gene, CDR1 is SSHAT and CDR2 is FNYEAQ (reference sequence).

Source material: peripheral blood or thyroid tissue (not recorded which). The clonotype comes from a woman aged 18-29 years with Graves' hyperthyroidism. The V gene is TRBV7-7, the J gene TRBJ2-2; possibly TRBD1 or TRBD2 for D (5 bases each). CDR3: CASSRGRELGGELFF. The CDR3, as DNA: TGTGCTAGCAGCCGCGGCAGGGAGTTGGGCGGGGAGCTGTTTTTT.